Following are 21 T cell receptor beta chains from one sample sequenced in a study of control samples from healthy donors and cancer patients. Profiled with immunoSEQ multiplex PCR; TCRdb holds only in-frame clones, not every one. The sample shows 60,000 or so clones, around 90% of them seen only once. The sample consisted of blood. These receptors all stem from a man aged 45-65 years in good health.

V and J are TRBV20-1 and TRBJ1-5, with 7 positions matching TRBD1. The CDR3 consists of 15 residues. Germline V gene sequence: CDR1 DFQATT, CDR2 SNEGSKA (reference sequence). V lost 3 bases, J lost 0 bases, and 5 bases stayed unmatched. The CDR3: CSASSRQGSNQPQHF. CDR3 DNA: TGCAGTGCTAGTTCGCGACAGGGTAGCAATCAGCCCCAGCATTTT.

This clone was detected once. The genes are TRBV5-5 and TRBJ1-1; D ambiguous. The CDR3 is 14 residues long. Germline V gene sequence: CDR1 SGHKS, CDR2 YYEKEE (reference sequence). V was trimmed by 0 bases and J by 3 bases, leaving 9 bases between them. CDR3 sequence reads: CASSLEYGYTEAFF. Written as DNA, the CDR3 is TGTGCCAGCAGCTTGGAATACGGCTACACTGAAGCTTTCTTT.

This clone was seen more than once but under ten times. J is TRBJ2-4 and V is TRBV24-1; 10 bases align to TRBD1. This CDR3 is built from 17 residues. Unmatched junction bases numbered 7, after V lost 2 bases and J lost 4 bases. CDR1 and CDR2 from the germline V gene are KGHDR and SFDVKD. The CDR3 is CATSDSYGTGVKNIQYF. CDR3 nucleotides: TGTGCCACCAGTGATTCATACGGGACAGGGGTAAAAAACATTCAGTACTTC.

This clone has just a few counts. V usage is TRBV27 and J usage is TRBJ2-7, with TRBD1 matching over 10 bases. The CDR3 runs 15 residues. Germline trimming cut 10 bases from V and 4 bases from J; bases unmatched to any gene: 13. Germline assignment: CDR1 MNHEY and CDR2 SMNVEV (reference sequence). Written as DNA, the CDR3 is TGTGCCACCTCGCGGGCCGGGACAGGGGTTTACGAGCAGTACTTC. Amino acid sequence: CATSRAGTGVYEQYF.

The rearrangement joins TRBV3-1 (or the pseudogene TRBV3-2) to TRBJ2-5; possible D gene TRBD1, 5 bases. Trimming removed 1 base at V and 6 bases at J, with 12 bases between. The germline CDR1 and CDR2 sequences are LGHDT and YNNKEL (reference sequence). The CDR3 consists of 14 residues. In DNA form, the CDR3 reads TGTGCCAGCAGCCAAGGGACATCCGCGAAGACCCAGTACTTC. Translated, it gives CASSQGTSAKTQYF.

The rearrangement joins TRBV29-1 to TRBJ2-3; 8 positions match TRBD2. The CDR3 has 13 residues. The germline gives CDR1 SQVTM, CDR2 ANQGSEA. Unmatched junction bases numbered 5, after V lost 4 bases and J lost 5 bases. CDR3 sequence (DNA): TGCAGCGTTGTTGGGACTAGGGTAGATACGCAGTATTTT. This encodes CSVVGTRVDTQYF.

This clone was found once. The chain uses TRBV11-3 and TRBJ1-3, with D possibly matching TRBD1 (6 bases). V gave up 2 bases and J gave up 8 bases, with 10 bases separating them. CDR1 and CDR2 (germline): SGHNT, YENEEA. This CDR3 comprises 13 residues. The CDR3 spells CASSLNPGDTIYF. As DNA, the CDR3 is TGTGCCAGCAGCTTAAATCCAGGGGACACCATATATTTT.

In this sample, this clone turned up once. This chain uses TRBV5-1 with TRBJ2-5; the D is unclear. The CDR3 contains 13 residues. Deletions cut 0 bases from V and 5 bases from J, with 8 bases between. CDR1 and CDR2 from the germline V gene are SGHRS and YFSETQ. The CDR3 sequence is CASSLAARETQYF. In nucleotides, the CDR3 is TGCGCCAGCAGCTTGGCGGCCAGGGAGACCCAGTACTTC.

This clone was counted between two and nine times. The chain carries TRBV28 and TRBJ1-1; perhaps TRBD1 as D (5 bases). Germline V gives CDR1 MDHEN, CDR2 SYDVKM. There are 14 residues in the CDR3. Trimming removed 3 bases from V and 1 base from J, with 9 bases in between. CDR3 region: CASSLGRWNTEAFF. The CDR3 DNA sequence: TGTGCCAGCAGTTTGGGACGGTGGAACACTGAAGCTTTCTTT.

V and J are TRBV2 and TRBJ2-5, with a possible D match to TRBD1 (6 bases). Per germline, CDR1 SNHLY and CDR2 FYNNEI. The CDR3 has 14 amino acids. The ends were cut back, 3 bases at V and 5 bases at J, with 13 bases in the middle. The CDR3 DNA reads TGTGCCAGCAGTGACAGGGGTTTGGGGGAGACCCAGTACTTC. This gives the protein CASSDRGLGETQYF.

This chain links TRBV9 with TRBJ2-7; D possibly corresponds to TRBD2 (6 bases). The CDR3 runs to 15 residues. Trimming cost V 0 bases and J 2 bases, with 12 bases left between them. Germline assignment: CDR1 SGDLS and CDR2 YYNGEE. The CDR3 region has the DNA TGTGCCAGCAGCGTAGAGGCAGGACTACCCTACGAGCAGTACTTC. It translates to CASSVEAGLPYEQYF.

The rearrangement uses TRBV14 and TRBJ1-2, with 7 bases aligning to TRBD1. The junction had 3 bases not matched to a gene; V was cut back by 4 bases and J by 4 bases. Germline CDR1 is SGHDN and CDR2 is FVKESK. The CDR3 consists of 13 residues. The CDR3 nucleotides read TGTGCCAGCAGCCGGGACAGTTTCTATGGCTACACCTTC. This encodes CASSRDSFYGYTF.

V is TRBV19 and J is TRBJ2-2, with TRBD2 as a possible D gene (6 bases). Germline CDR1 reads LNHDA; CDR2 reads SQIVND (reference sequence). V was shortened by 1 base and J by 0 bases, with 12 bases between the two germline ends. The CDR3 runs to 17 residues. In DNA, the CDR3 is TGTGCCAGTAGTATAGCCCGTGCGGGACCGAACACCGGGGAGCTGTTTTTT. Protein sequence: CASSIARAGPNTGELFF. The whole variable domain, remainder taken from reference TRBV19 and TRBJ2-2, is DGGITQSPKYLFRKEGQNVTLSCEQNLNHDAMYWYRQDPGQGLRLIYYSQIVNDFQKGDIAEGYSVSREKKESFPLTVTSAQKNPTAFYLCASSIARAGPNTGELFFGEGSRLTVL.

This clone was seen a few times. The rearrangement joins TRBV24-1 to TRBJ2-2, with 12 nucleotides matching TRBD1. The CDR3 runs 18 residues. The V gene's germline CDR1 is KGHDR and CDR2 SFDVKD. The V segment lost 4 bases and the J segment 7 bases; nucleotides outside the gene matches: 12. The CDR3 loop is CATSDPNPGTGGHGELFF. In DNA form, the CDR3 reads TGTGCCACCAGTGACCCCAACCCCGGGACAGGGGGCCACGGGGAGCTGTTTTTT.

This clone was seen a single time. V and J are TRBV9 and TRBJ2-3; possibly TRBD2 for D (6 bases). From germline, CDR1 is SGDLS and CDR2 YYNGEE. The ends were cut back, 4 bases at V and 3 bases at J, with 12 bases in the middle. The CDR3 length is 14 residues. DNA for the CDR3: TGTGCCAGCAGCCCAGGGACTCTTACAGATACGCAGTATTTT. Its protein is CASSPGTLTDTQYF.

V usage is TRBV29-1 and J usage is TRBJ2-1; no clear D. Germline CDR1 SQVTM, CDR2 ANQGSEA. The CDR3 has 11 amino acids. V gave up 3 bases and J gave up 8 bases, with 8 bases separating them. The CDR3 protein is CSVERLYEQFF. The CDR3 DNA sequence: TGCAGCGTTGAGCGACTCTATGAGCAGTTCTTC.

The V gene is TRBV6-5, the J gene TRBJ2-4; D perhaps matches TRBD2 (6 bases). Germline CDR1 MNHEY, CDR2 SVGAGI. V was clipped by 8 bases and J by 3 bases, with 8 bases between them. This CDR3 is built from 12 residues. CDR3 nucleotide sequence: TGTGCCAGCGGGGGGTACAAAAACATTCAGTACTTC. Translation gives CASGGYKNIQYF.

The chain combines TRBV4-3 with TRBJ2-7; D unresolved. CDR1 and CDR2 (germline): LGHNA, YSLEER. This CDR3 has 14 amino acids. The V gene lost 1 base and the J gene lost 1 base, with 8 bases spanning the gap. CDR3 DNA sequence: TGCGCCAGCAGCCAAGTCCGGTCTTCCTACGAGCAGTACTTC. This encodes CASSQVRSSYEQYF.

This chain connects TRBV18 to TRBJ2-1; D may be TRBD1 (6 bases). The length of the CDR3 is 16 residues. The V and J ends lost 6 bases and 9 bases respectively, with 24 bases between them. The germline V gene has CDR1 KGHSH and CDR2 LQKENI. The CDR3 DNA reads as TGTGCCAGCTCGTTTATACCGAGGACAGCTTATGGTGAGCAGTTCTTC. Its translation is CASSFIPRTAYGEQFF.

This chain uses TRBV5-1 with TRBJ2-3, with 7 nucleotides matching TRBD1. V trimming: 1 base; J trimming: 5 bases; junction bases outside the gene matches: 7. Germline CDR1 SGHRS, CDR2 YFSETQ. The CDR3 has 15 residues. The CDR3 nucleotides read TGCGCCAGCAGCTTGTTAACAGGGGCTGGAGATACGCAGTATTTT. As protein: CASSLLTGAGDTQYF.

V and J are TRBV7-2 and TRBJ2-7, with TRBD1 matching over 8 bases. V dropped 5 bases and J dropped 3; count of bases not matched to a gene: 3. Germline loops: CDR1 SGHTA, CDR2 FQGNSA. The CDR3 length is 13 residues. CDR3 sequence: CASSVTGGYEQYF. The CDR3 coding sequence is TGTGCCAGCAGCGTAACAGGGGGCTACGAGCAGTACTTC.